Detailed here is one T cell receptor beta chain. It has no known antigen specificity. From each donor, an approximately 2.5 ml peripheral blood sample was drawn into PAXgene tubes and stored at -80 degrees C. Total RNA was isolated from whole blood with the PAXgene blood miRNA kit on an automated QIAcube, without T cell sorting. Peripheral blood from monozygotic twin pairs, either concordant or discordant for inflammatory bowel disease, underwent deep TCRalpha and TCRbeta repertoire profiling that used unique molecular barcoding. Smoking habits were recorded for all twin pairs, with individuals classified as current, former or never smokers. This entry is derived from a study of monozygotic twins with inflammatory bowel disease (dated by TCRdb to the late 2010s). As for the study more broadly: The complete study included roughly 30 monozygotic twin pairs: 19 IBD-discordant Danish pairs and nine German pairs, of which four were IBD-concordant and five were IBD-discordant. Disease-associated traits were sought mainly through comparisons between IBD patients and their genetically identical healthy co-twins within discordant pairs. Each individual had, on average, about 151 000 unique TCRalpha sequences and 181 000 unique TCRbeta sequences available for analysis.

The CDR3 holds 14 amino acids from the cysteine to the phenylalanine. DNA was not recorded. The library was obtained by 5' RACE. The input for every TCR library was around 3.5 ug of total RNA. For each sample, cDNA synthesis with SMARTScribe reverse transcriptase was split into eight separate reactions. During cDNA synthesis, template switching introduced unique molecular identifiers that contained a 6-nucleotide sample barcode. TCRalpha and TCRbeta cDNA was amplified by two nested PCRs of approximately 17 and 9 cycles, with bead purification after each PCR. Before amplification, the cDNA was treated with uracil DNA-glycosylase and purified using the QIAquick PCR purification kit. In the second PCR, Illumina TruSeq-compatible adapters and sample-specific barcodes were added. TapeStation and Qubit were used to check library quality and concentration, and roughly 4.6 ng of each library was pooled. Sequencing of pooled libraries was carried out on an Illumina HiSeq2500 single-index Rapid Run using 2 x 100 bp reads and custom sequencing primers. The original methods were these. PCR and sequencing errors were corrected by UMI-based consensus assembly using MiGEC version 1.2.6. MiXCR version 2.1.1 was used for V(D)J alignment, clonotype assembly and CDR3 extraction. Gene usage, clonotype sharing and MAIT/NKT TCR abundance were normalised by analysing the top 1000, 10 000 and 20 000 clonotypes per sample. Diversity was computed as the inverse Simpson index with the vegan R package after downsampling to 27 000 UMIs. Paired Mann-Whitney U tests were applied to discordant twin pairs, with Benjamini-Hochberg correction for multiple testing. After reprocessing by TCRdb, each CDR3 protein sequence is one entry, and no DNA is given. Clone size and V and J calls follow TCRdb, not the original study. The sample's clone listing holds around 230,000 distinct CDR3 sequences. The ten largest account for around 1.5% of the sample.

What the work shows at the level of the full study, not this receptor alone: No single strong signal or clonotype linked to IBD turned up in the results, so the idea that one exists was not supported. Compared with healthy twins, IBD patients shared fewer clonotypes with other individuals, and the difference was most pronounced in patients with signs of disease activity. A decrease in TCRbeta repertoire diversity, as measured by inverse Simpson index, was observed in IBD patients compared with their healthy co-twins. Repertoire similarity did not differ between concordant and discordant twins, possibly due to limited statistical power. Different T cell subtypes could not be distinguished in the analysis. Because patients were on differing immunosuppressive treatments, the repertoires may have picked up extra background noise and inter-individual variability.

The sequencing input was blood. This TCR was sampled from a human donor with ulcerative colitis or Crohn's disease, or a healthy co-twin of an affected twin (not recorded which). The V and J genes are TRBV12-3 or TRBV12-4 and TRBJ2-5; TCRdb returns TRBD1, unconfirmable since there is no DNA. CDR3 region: CASSFSGPQETQYF.